These 29 T cell receptor beta chains came from one sample sequenced in a study of blood T cells in healthy people across ages. PCR was performed a second time for about 7 to 11 cycles using a sample-barcoded 5' primer and a J-beta primer mix. A single record per CDR3 protein comes from TCRdb applying MiXCR to the 5' RACE reads. Among about 1.6 million distinct CDR3 sequences, about 32% were seen once, and the ten largest hold around 11%. Material: blood. The receptors were sampled from a woman aged 30 to 39 in good health.

This sequence joins TRBV2 and TRBJ2-5; D is tentatively TRBD1 or TRBD2 (6 bases each). V was trimmed by 11 bases and J by 5 bases, leaving 18 bases between them. The CDR3 extends over 13 amino acids. Germline lookup yields CDR1 SNHLY and CDR2 FYNNEI. The CDR3 DNA sequence: TGTGCCCCTAAGGGGGGTTCAAGTGAGACCCAGTACTTC. Residues: CAPKGGSSETQYF.

V usage is TRBV7-2 and J usage is TRBJ2-3; TRBD2 matches 10 bases. Trimming removed 2 bases from V and 0 bases from J; junction bases left unmatched: 8. The CDR3 runs to 18 residues. Germline CDR1 reads SGHTA; CDR2 reads FQGNSA. The CDR3 region is CASSLWLAGGSSTDTQYF. The CDR3 DNA reads as TGTGCCAGCAGCTTATGGTTAGCGGGGGGATCTAGCACAGATACGCAGTATTTT. Supplemented by reference TRBV7-2 and TRBJ2-3, the full variable domain reads GAGVSQSPSNKVTEKGKDVELRCDPISGHTALYWYRQSLGQGLEFLIYFQGNSAPDKSGLPSDRFSAERTGGSVSTLTIQRTQQEDSAVYLCASSLWLAGGSSTDTQYFGPGTRLTVL.

The V and J genes are TRBV7-3 and TRBJ2-3; D is unresolved. This CDR3 has 14 amino acids. V lost 5 bases and J lost 6, with 15 bases in between. Germline lookup yields CDR1 SGHTA and CDR2 FQGTGA. CDR3 coding DNA: TGTGCCAGCAGCCCATCCCCCATAAGCGATACGCAGTATTTT. Amino acid sequence: CASSPSPISDTQYF.

This rearrangement joins TRBV7-2 to TRBJ2-3, with 7 bases that match TRBD1. Germline lookup yields CDR1 SGHTA and CDR2 FQGNSA. The CDR3 is 14 amino acids. V shed 5 bases, J shed 3 bases, and the junction held 5 bases outside the gene matches. The CDR3, as DNA: TGTGCCAGCAGCCTGACAGGGATAACAGATACGCAGTATTTT. Translated, it gives CASSLTGITDTQYF. Full variable domain (rest looked up from reference TRBV7-2 and TRBJ2-3): GAGVSQSPSNKVTEKGKDVELRCDPISGHTALYWYRQSLGQGLEFLIYFQGNSAPDKSGLPSDRFSAERTGGSVSTLTIQRTQQEDSAVYLCASSLTGITDTQYFGPGTRLTVL.

In this sample, this clonotype turned up a few times. The V and J genes are TRBV7-2 and TRBJ2-5; D is unresolved. Trimming shortened V by 6 bases and J by 2 bases, and 7 bases separated the two germline ends. The CDR3 runs 12 residues. Germline CDR1 is SGHTA and CDR2 is FQGNSA. The CDR3 spells CASSGVQETQYF. The CDR3 coding sequence is TGTGCCAGCAGTGGGGTTCAAGAGACCCAGTACTTC.

The chain has TRBV27 and TRBJ2-3; the match to TRBD2 covers 7 bases. Per germline, CDR1 MNHEY and CDR2 SMNVEV (reference sequence). The trim removed 5 bases at V and 3 bases at J, leaving 11 bases unmatched. The CDR3 covers 16 residues. This CDR3 is CASSPSWGGWTDTQYF. DNA for the CDR3: TGTGCCAGCAGTCCCAGTTGGGGGGGATGGACAGATACGCAGTATTTT.

As to this clonotype: One junction end does not reproduce the germline sequence, and a read error may be involved. This sequence joins TRBV15 and TRBJ2-7; no definite D call. Germline V gene sequence: CDR1 LNHNV, CDR2 YYDKDF (reference sequence). This CDR3 is built from 14 residues. The CDR3 spells CVTSRGETSYEQYF. The CDR3 coding sequence is TGTGTCACCAGCAGAGGAGAAACTTCCTACGAGCAGTACTTC. Full variable domain (missing parts from reference TRBV15 and TRBJ2-7): DAMVIQNPRYQVTQFGKPVTLSCSQTLNHNVMYWYQQKSSQAPKLLFHYYDKDFNNEADTPDNFQSRRPNTSFCFLDIRSPGLGDTAMYLCVTSRGETSYEQYFGPGTRLTVT.

This clonotype has only a few counts. The rearrangement uses TRBV20-1 and TRBJ2-5; 8 bases fit TRBD2. J lost 5 bases, V lost 0 bases, and 11 bases had no gene match. This CDR3 has 16 residues. Germline V gives CDR1 DFQATT, CDR2 SNEGSKA (reference sequence). In nucleotides, the CDR3 is TGCAGTGCTAGAGATCCCGGCGGGAGGAAGGGGGAGACCCAGTACTTC. It translates to CSARDPGGRKGETQYF.

V gene TRBV29-1 combines with J gene TRBJ2-1; D unclear. V lost 4 bases, J lost 7 bases, and 11 bases lay in between. The CDR3 has 12 residues. CDR1 SQVTM and CDR2 ANQGSEA come from the germline V gene. The CDR3 region has the DNA TGCAGCGTTGCCTCGGGTACGAATGAGCAGTTCTTC. Translation: CSVASGTNEQFF.

A few counts support this clonotype. V gene TRBV9 combines with J gene TRBJ2-1; TRBD1 matches 11 bases. Trimming took 4 bases from V and 6 from J; bases not matched to a gene: 6. The CDR3 loop spans 15 amino acids. CDR1 and CDR2 from the germline V gene are SGDLS and YYNGEE. CDR3 loop: CASSPRDRGINEQFF. As DNA, the CDR3 is TGTGCCAGCAGCCCCCGGGACAGGGGGATCAATGAGCAGTTCTTC.

This clonotype was counted only a few times. This sequence joins TRBV5-1 and TRBJ2-1, with D tentatively TRBD1 or TRBD2 (5 bases each). This CDR3 spans 18 amino acids. The ends were cut back, 4 bases at V and 6 bases at J, with 26 bases in the middle. In germline, CDR1 is SGHRS, CDR2 YFSETQ. The CDR3 spells CASSPKGTGLQGFNEQFF. As DNA, the CDR3 is TGCGCCAGCAGCCCGAAGGGGACCGGGCTTCAAGGGTTCAATGAGCAGTTCTTC.

This clonotype has a single count. An end of the junction does not agree with germline; a read error may underlie this. The CDR3 region is CVSSRGTDFSYEQYF. The CDR3 nucleotides are TGCGTCAGCAGCAGAGGGACAGACTTCTCCTACGAGCAGTACTTC. The V gene is TRBV5-1, the J gene TRBJ2-7, with 7 bases aligning to TRBD1. Germline V gene sequence: CDR1 SGHRS, CDR2 YFSETQ. CDR3 size: 15 residues.

This clonotype was observed a few times. V gene TRBV10-3 combines with J gene TRBJ2-2; D possibly corresponds to TRBD1 (5 bases). The V gene lost 8 bases and the J gene lost 6 bases, with 22 bases spanning the gap. CDR1 is ENHRY and CDR2 is SYGVKD in the germline V gene. The CDR3 extends over 16 amino acids. This CDR3 is CAIQDGPELGAGELFF. For the CDR3, the DNA is TGTGCCATCCAGGACGGGCCCGAGTTAGGGGCCGGGGAGCTGTTTTTT.

The chain has TRBV5-1 and TRBJ2-1; unclear D gene. V dropped 2 bases and J dropped 10 bases, with 13 bases sitting between them. Per the germline V gene, CDR1 is SGHRS and CDR2 is YFSETQ. CDR3 size: 13 residues. The CDR3 DNA is TGCGCCAGCAGCTTCCTTGAGGTGGAGGAGCAGTTCTTC. Protein product: CASSFLEVEEQFF.

This clonotype showed up just a few times. The V call is TRBV30, the J call TRBJ1-2; 7 bases are shared with TRBD1. CDR1 is GTSNPN and CDR2 is SVGIG in the germline V gene (reference sequence). With 4 bases clipped from V and 3 bases from J, the junction kept 5 bases outside the gene matches. CDR3 length: 13 amino acids. CDR3 residues: CAWTTGADYGYTF. The CDR3 DNA follows: TGTGCCTGGACTACAGGGGCGGACTATGGCTACACCTTC.

This clonotype was seen many times. The gene calls are TRBV4-1 and TRBJ2-7; D may be TRBD1 (6 bases). Trimming stripped 1 base from V and 4 bases from J, with 11 bases between. CDR1 is MGHRA and CDR2 is YSYEKL in the germline V gene. This CDR3 contains 14 residues. The CDR3 coding sequence is TGCGCCAGCAGCCAAGTGGGTCAGGGGTACGAGCAGTACTTC. Translating gives CASSQVGQGYEQYF.

This clonotype was seen only a few times. The chain joins TRBV7-2 to TRBJ2-3; TRBD2 is a possible D gene (5 bases). V dropped 7 bases and J dropped 2 bases, with 16 bases sitting between them. From germline, CDR1 is SGHTA and CDR2 FQGNSA. The CDR3 sequence is 15 residues long. CDR3 nucleotide sequence: TGTGCCAGCACCTCGAGGGCTACTACCACAGATACGCAGTATTTT. This gives the protein CASTSRATTTDTQYF. Combining the CDR3 with reference TRBV7-2 and TRBJ2-3 gives the whole variable domain GAGVSQSPSNKVTEKGKDVELRCDPISGHTALYWYRQSLGQGLEFLIYFQGNSAPDKSGLPSDRFSAERTGGSVSTLTIQRTQQEDSAVYLCASTSRATTTDTQYFGPGTRLTVL.

The genes are TRBV28 and TRBJ2-5; D is uncertain. The CDR3 contains 14 residues. V was trimmed by 6 bases and J by 5 bases, leaving 16 bases between them. CDR1 is MDHEN, CDR2 SYDVKM, per germline. The CDR3: CASSSDRMEETQYF. In DNA form, the CDR3 reads TGTGCCAGCAGCTCCGACCGGATGGAGGAGACCCAGTACTTC.

This clonotype was counted only a few times. CDR3 DNA sequence: TGTGCCAGTGCTTCGGGGACGGTAGGGGTCTACGAGCAGTACTTC. Protein product: CASASGTVGVYEQYF. The V and J genes are TRBV28 and TRBJ2-7; possibly TRBD1 or TRBD2 for D (5 bases each). V was pared by 9 bases and J by 3 bases, with 21 bases between. Germline V gene data show CDR1 as MDHEN and CDR2 as SYDVKM. The CDR3 runs 15 residues.

This clonotype appeared a few times. V usage is TRBV5-1 and J usage is TRBJ2-5; D may correspond to TRBD1 or TRBD2 (6 bases each). Germline CDR1 and CDR2: SGHRS and YFSETQ. Deletions cut 3 bases from V and 12 bases from J, with 18 bases between. The CDR3 spans 13 residues. Here the CDR3 DNA reads TGCGCCAGCAGCTCAGACCTTTTGGGGGGCAAGTACTTC. It is translated as CASSSDLLGGKYF. The full variable domain, with the rest looked up from reference TRBV5-1 and TRBJ2-5, is KAGVTQTPRYLIKTRGQQVTLSCSPISGHRSVSWYQQTPGQGLQFLFEYFSETQRNKGNFPGRFSGRQFSNSRSEMNVSTLELGDSALYLCASSSDLLGGKYFGPGTRLLVL.

This clonotype came up a few times. The rearrangement uses TRBV6-5 and TRBJ2-7; D not certain. V was cut by 2 bases and J by 2 bases, with 10 bases left in between. The germline gives CDR1 MNHEY, CDR2 SVGAGI. The CDR3 has 14 residues. DNA for the CDR3: TGTGCCAGCAGTTACGGGCGGATAGCCTACGAGCAGTACTTC. Amino acids: CASSYGRIAYEQYF.

The table lists this clonotype with a few counts. This chain uses TRBV7-9 with TRBJ2-3, with 15 bases lining up with TRBD2. Germline loops: CDR1 SEHNR, CDR2 FQNEAQ (reference sequence). V was clipped by 7 bases and J by 4 bases; unmatched bases: 12. The CDR3 contains 18 residues. The CDR3 is CASTAGLAGGPVADTQYF. CDR3 nucleotide sequence: TGTGCCAGCACCGCAGGACTAGCGGGGGGGCCAGTCGCAGATACGCAGTATTTT.

The rearrangement joins TRBV2 to TRBJ2-1; 10 bases agree with TRBD2. CDR3 length: 15 residues. The trim removed 2 bases at V and 9 bases at J, leaving 7 bases unmatched. Germline V CDR1 and CDR2: SNHLY, FYNNEI. CDR3 region: CASSEWSSGGGEQFF. CDR3 nucleotide sequence: TGTGCCAGCAGTGAATGGTCTAGCGGGGGTGGTGAGCAGTTCTTC.

The chain couples TRBV5-1 to TRBJ2-1; D may be TRBD1 (6 bases). Per the germline V gene, CDR1 is SGHRS and CDR2 is YFSETQ. Deletions cut 3 bases from V and 4 bases from J, with 14 bases between. The CDR3 is made up of 15 amino acids. In DNA form, the CDR3 reads TGCGCCAGCAGCTCGATTACAGGGATTTACAATGAGCAGTTCTTC. Translation gives CASSSITGIYNEQFF.

The V and J genes are TRBV5-1 and TRBJ1-1; D unclear. V was trimmed by 2 bases and J by 2 bases, leaving 13 bases between them. The CDR3 spans 15 residues. The germline CDR1 and CDR2 sequences are SGHRS and YFSETQ. As DNA, the CDR3 is TGCGCCAGCAGCTTAGGCCGGGAACGAAACACTGAAGCTTTCTTT. Its protein product is CASSLGRERNTEAFF.

About this clonotype itself: Being one base from a much bigger clone, this may be a read error. This sequence joins TRBV5-1 and TRBJ2-6; the match to TRBD1 covers 9 bases. This CDR3 region has 18 residues. Germline V gene lookup returns CDR1 SGHRS and CDR2 YFSETQ. The CDR3, as DNA: TGCGCCAGCAGCTTGGAGGGACAGGGTTACTCTGGGGCCAACGTCCCGACTTTC. As protein: CASSLEGQGYSGANVPTF.

Ten or more counts support this clonotype. The rearrangement joins TRBV29-1 to TRBJ2-1; no clear D gene. The CDR3 extends over 13 amino acids. CDR1 and CDR2 (germline): SQVTM, ANQGSEA. The ends were cut back, 6 bases at V and 1 base at J, with 10 bases in the middle. Here the CDR3 reads CSVDSGSYNEQFF. Here the CDR3 DNA reads TGCAGCGTCGACTCGGGTTCCTACAATGAGCAGTTCTTC.

Remarks on this clonotype: This clone may be a read error of a much larger clone one base away. The V call is TRBV29-1, the J call TRBJ2-3; possible D gene TRBD2, 5 bases. Germline V CDR1 and CDR2: SQVTM, ANQGSEA. The CDR3 extends over 14 amino acids. Deletions cut 8 bases from V and 0 bases from J, with 15 bases between. For the CDR3, the DNA is TGCAGCCCGAGGACTGGCTCTAGCACAGATACGCAGTATTTT. It codes for CSPRTGSSTDTQYF.

This clonotype turned up a few times. This chain links TRBV7-3 with TRBJ2-1; 11 nucleotides align to TRBD2. Per the germline V gene, CDR1 is SGHTA and CDR2 is FQGTGA. Trimming at V came to 2 bases and at J to 0 bases, leaving 3 bases not matched to a gene. This CDR3 comprises 17 residues. CDR3 amino acids: CASSLFSGGVSYNEQFF. CDR3 bases: TGTGCCAGCAGCTTATTTAGCGGGGGGGTCTCCTACAATGAGCAGTTCTTC.